This paragraph reports one TCR beta chain. This clone appeared once. Its antigen specificity is not known. Per-nucleotide qualities are absent, and no much larger clonotype sits a single base away. This specimen's time point label, interpreted: pretreatment peripheral blood. The cohort included under 35 patients with locally advanced or metastatic urothelial carcinoma who were treated at Memorial Sloan Kettering on a trial protocol. Peripheral blood mononuclear cells were collected pretreatment and during treatment, with between 1 and 8 total time points obtained per patient. The Qiagen DNeasy Blood extraction kit was used to purify genomic DNA from total PBMCs and tumor samples. PBMCs were collected pretreatment and during treatment, and were isolated and stored as previously described. Each PCR received spiked-in synthetic TCR analog templates so that absolute template abundance could be estimated from read counts. Using the immunoSEQ assay, TCRbeta CDR3 regions were amplified from genomic DNA with bias-controlled V and J gene primers. Rearranged TCRbeta segments were sequenced at approximately 20X coverage. On the study's bioinformatics: Clustering was used to correct sequencing errors, and CDR3s were annotated against IMGT so that V, D and J genes could be assigned. Downstream analyses used only productive TCRbeta rearrangements, leaving out any out-of-frame or stop-codon sequences. To compute clonality, Shannon entropy was normalized by the log of the number of unique productive sequences and then subtracted from one. Clones differing between time points or between blood and tumor were identified using Fisher's exact test with Benjamini-Hochberg correction, with an adjusted p below 0.01 applied as the threshold. TCRdb carries this immuneACCESS record with in-frame sequences only. Its versions omit some clonotypes, under half of them owing to an unresolved V gene in the studies checked, with the rest unexplained. V, J and clone size were drawn from that table, and D and trimming were deduced from the DNA. This sample is represented by some 52,000 clones; around 75% of them were singletons. The top ten clones comprise less than 5% of the sample.

The sample comes from a study of PD-L1 blockade in urothelial cancer (dated by TCRdb to 2016 to 2017). For the study in its entirety: Every patient began therapy in about 2014 and was given atezolizumab 1,200 mg intravenously every 3 weeks. A median of roughly 140,000 T cells and just over 80,000 unique TCRs was obtained from blood samples, and a median clonality of roughly 0.08 was observed. About 90% of the roughly 29 patients were identified as males with urothelial cancer of bladder origin, and a prior smoking history was reported by 18 of 29 patients. Durable clinical benefit was achieved by nine patients and was not achieved by 20 patients. Blood samples were analyzed 3 weeks after the start of treatment (second dose) and 6 weeks after the start of treatment. Twenty-nine patients had pretreatment blood TCR-seq, 24 had at least one posttreatment blood collection, and 24 had tumor TCR-seq. TCR sequencing covered pretreatment tumor samples and matched, serially collected peripheral blood taken before and after atezolizumab treatment. The study, an exploratory multi-omic analysis, examined somatic, immune and clinical correlates of response to PD-L1 blockade with atezolizumab in urothelial cancer. In the same patients, pretreatment tumors underwent whole exome sequencing and RNA sequencing in addition to TCR sequencing. An ECOG performance status of 0 or 1 was recorded for the patients, and 0 to 3 prior chemotherapy regimens had been received by the patients. Durable clinical benefit was defined as a progression-free survival longer than 6 months, and TCR features were additionally tested against progression-free survival and overall survival. Beyond this particular receptor, the publication reports: Because of the small sample size (n ≈ 30) and the many exploratory analyses performed, the results are intended to be regarded as hypothesis-generating. Patients with durable benefit showed greater expansion of tumor-associated TCR clones in peripheral blood 3 weeks after starting treatment (n ≈ 20, p = 0.022). A pretreatment peripheral blood TCR clonality below the median was linked to improved progression-free and overall survival.

The material sequenced was PBMCs, taken around atezolizumab (anti-PD-L1) treatment. The TCR originated in a man between 70 and 80 years old with urothelial cancer.

The DNA sequence is TGTGCCAGCAGCCTAGTAGCGGGAGGCCTTTGGAATGAGCAGTTCTTC. Its protein product is CASSLVAGGLWNEQFF. The chain uses TRBV7-3 and TRBJ2-1; 10 of the junction bases match TRBD2. CDR1 and CDR2 (SGHTA, FQGTGA) derive from the germline V gene. Its CDR3 holds 16 amino acids, cysteine through phenylalanine. Of the read, only the CDR3 DNA is kept; its 48 bases are in frame from base 1. The germline V end is reduced by 5 bases and the J end by 7 bases; junction bases left unmatched: 11.